One TCR beta chain is described in this entry. The data originate from a study of response to subunit inactivated influenza vaccine. Germline V CDR1 and CDR2: MDHEN, SYDVKM. V trimming: 1 base; J trimming: 6 bases; junction bases outside the gene matches: 11. The length of the CDR3 is 16 residues. TCRdb passed the RT-PCR reads through MiXCR, listing each CDR3 protein once. The sample lists about 540,000 distinct CDR3 sequences; 20% to 25% were seen once. This sample was shared with a second study, whose subject was T cells expressing NK-cell markers. From that paper: The TCR beta cDNA came from 5'RACE template switching with UMIs.

This chain joins TRBV28 and TRBJ1-1; 7 bases agree with TRBD1. This specimen was CD4+ T cells sorted from PBMCs, taken 12 days after vaccination. The receptor was isolated from a man in his fifties who received an inactivated influenza vaccine. The CDR3 DNA is TGTGCCAGCAGTTTATCCACATTCACAGGGGAAGCTGAAGCTTTCTTT. Translation gives CASSLSTFTGEAEAFF.